The clone carrying this TCR beta chain was counted at least ten times. Its antigen is not known. Alpha and beta constant-region primers primed reverse transcription of approximately 460 ng RNA. Separate chain-specific third strand synthesis with multiplexing indices produced the alpha and beta libraries. Each CDR3 protein is one row after TCRdb ran MiXCR on the 5' RACE reads. The top ten hold under 2% of the sample, which has about 17,000 distinct CDR3 sequences, 5.5% seen once. No cell fractionation was done, so the repertoire covers all unsorted peripheral blood T cells. This specimen comes from a study of HIV-infected patients and healthy controls. Notes on the study in general: MAIT alpha-chain CDR3s were frequent in healthy controls, depleted in HIV+.

Germline CDR1 and CDR2: SGHAT and FQNNGV. Trimming removed 2 bases at V and 0 bases at J, with 8 bases between. The CDR3 has 15 residues. This clonotype was obtained from an adult in good health. Specimen: blood. This chain connects TRBV11-2 to TRBJ1-3; D is perhaps TRBD1 (5 bases). The CDR3: CASSLLRVSGNTIYF. The CDR3 region has the DNA TGTGCCAGCAGCTTACTCAGGGTCTCTGGAAACACCATATATTTT.